A selection of T cell receptor beta chains follows, all from one sample in a study of blood T cell repertoires in COVID-19. Repertoires were generated with immunoSEQ multiplex PCR, while TCRdb's copy carries only in-frame clones and drops some. The table shows approximately 390,000 clones, with nearly 90% occurring only once. Source material: peripheral blood. Receptor source: a man younger than 35 with active or convalescent COVID-19. The CDR3 runs from the conserved cysteine through the conserved F or W. The D gene is left open where the match is weak. Expanded clones get a size class; other rows say once, few or many, or leave the size out.

cdr3_length | j_call | d_call | clone_size | v_call | cdr3_aa | cdr3_nt
13 | TRBJ1-1 | - | - | TRBV11-3 | CASSLQGSTEAFF | TGTGCCAGCAGCTTACAGGGTTCTACTGAAGCTTTCTTT
15 | TRBJ2-1 | TRBD2 | - | TRBV24-1 | CATSDSRTSTHEQFF | TGTGCCACCAGTGATTCCCGGACTAGCACCCATGAGCAGTTCTTC
16 | TRBJ2-3 | TRBD2 | - | TRBV4-2 | CASSRAERESTDTQYF | TGTGCCAGCAGCCGAGCGGAGCGGGAGTCGACAGATACGCAGTATTTT
16 | TRBJ2-7 | - | - | TRBV7-9 | CASSARQKGNPYEQYF | TGTGCCAGCAGCGCCCGACAGAAGGGCAATCCCTACGAGCAGTACTTC
16 | TRBJ2-7 | TRBD1 | - | TRBV27 | CASSLLLGQSSHEQYF | TGTGCCAGCAGTTTATTATTGGGACAGAGCAGCCACGAGCAGTACTTC
16 | TRBJ2-1 | - | - | TRBV27 | CASSPITGGGYNEQFF | TGTGCCAGCAGTCCAATAACAGGGGGGGGCTACAATGAGCAGTTCTTC
16 | TRBJ2-1 | - | - | TRBV5-4 | CASSLGAGSSYNEQFF | TGTGCCAGCAGCTTGGGGGCCGGAAGCTCCTACAATGAGCAGTTCTTC
14 | TRBJ1-2 | TRBD1 | - | TRBV7-8 | CASSKETGNYGYTF | TGTGCCAGCAGCAAAGAGACAGGGAACTATGGCTACACCTTC
15 | TRBJ1-1 | - | - | TRBV6-5 | CASSHPGISNTEAFF | TGTGCCAGCAGTCACCCCGGGATCTCGAACACTGAAGCTTTCTTT
12 | TRBJ1-4 | - | - | TRBV29-1 | CSVAQDNEKLFF | TGCAGCGTTGCACAGGATAATGAAAAACTGTTTTTT
16 | TRBJ1-1 | - | - | TRBV19 | CARSAGGLTFNTEAFF | TGTGCCAGGTCTGCGGGGGGACTGACCTTTAACACTGAAGCTTTCTTT
15 | TRBJ2-7 | - | - | TRBV9 | CASSVEMDNVYEQYF | TGTGCCAGCAGCGTAGAAATGGACAACGTTTACGAGCAGTACTTC
16 | TRBJ2-5 | TRBD2 | - | TRBV7-2 | CASSLLPSGKGGAQYF | TGTGCCAGCAGCTTACTTCCTAGCGGGAAGGGCGGGGCCCAGTACTTC
15 | TRBJ2-3 | TRBD2 | - | TRBV24-1 | CATSDPSGSTDTQYF | TGTGCCACCAGTGATCCTAGCGGTAGCACAGATACGCAGTATTTT
16 | TRBJ2-1 | TRBD2 | - | TRBV19 | CASSTGLAGYLSEQFF | TGTGCCAGTAGTACCGGACTAGCGGGATACTTAAGTGAGCAGTTCTTC
14 | TRBJ2-7 | - | - | TRBV4-1 | CASSQDTGNYEQYF | TGCGCCAGCAGCCAAGACACAGGGAACTACGAGCAGTACTTC
19 | TRBJ2-1 | TRBD2 | - | TRBV6-4 | CASSESGTSGGDYYNEQFF | TGTGCCAGCAGTGAGTCCGGGACTAGCGGGGGGGACTACTACAATGAGCAGTTCTTC
16 | TRBJ2-1 | - | few | TRBV3-1/TRBV3-2 | CASSQARWSKYNEQFF | TGTGCCAGCAGCCAGGCAAGATGGAGCAAATACAATGAGCAGTTCTTC
16 | TRBJ2-3 | TRBD2 | - | TRBV9 | CASSPRAGDGADTQYF | TGTGCCAGCAGCCCGCGAGCGGGAGATGGGGCAGATACGCAGTATTTT
16 | TRBJ1-1 | TRBD1 | - | TRBV7-3 | CASSEGTGDKNTEAFF | TGTGCCAGCAGCGAAGGGACAGGGGATAAGAACACTGAAGCTTTCTTT
16 | TRBJ2-1 | TRBD2 | - | TRBV7-8 | CASSLATSGRGNEQFF | TGTGCCAGCAGCTTAGCAACTAGCGGGAGGGGAAATGAGCAGTTCTTC
13 | TRBJ2-1 | TRBD2 | - | TRBV29-1 | CSVAGLALNEQFF | TGCAGCGTTGCGGGACTAGCGTTAAATGAGCAGTTCTTC
13 | TRBJ2-1 | TRBD2 | - | TRBV11-1 | CASSLTGGNEQFF | TGTGCCAGCAGTCTAACGGGGGGCAATGAGCAGTTCTTC
13 | TRBJ1-1 | - | few | TRBV6-5 | CASSRGVNTEAFF | TGTGCCAGCAGTCGGGGGGTGAACACTGAAGCTTTCTTT
14 | TRBJ1-6 | - | - | TRBV3-1/TRBV3-2 | CASSQTGLNSPLHF | TGTGCCAGCAGCCAAACAGGGTTGAATTCACCCCTCCACTTT
13 | TRBJ2-7 | - | few | TRBV30 | CAWRYGDSYEQYF | TGTGCCTGGAGATACGGGGACTCCTACGAGCAGTACTTC
13 | TRBJ2-1 | - | once | TRBV28 | CASTLQGYNEQFF | TGTGCCAGCACTCTACAGGGTTACAATGAGCAGTTCTTC
14 | TRBJ2-5 | TRBD1 | - | TRBV7-3 | CASSTGQGGETQYF | TGTGCCAGCAGCACCGGACAGGGTGGAGAGACCCAGTACTTC